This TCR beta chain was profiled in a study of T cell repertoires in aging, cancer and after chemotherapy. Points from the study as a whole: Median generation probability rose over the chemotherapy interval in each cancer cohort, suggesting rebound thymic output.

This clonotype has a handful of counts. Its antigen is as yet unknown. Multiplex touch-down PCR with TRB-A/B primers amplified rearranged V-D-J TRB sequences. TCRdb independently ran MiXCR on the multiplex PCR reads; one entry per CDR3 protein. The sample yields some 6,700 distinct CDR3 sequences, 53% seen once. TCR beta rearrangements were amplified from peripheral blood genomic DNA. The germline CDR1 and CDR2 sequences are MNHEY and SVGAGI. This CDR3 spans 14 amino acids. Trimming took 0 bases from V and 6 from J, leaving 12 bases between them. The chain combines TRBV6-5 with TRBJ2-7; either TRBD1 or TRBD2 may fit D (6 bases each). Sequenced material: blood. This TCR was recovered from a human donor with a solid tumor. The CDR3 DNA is TGTGCCAGCAGTTACTCGATGGGGGGCTCCGAGCAGTACTTC. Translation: CASSYSMGGSEQYF.